The 20 T cell receptor beta chains given below trace back to one sample, sequenced in a study of T cell responses to AZD1222 COVID-19 vaccine. Sequenced by immunoSEQ multiplex PCR; TCRdb stores in-frame clones only, minus some. The repertoire includes 90,000 to 150,000 clones, approximately 90% of them detected once, and 8% to 9.5% sits in the top ten. The sample here was peripheral blood, taken on day 0 of AZD1222 vaccination. The receptor source for this set is an adult in good health.

The rearrangement links TRBV28 to TRBJ2-1; maybe TRBD2 (5 bases). The CDR3 runs to 14 residues. Trimming stripped 7 bases from V and 5 bases from J, with 15 bases between. The germline gives CDR1 MDHEN, CDR2 SYDVKM. CDR3 nucleotides: TGTGCCAGCACCCTTACAATACTAGACAATGAGCAGTTCTTC. This translates into CASTLTILDNEQFF.

The J gene is TRBJ2-2, the V gene TRBV27, with 9 nucleotides matching TRBD2. Germline assignment: CDR1 MNHEY and CDR2 SMNVEV (reference sequence). Unmatched junction bases numbered 6, after V lost 5 bases and J lost 5 bases. This CDR3 has 15 amino acids. CDR3: CASSPGLAYTGELFF. DNA of the CDR3: TGTGCCAGCAGTCCGGGACTAGCTTATACCGGGGAGCTGTTTTTT.

The rearrangement links TRBV7-6 to TRBJ2-2; D uncertain. The CDR3 is 14 amino acids. V lost 5 bases to trimming and J lost 6 bases, with 13 bases between them. The V gene's germline CDR1 is SGHVS and CDR2 FNYEAQ. CDR3: CASSVRSGPGELFF. CDR3 DNA: TGTGCCAGCAGCGTCCGGTCCGGGCCCGGGGAGCTGTTTTTT.

The chain is built from TRBV30 and TRBJ1-3; no reliable D call. V lost 2 bases and J lost 0, with 5 bases in between. Germline V gives CDR1 GTSNPN, CDR2 SVGIG (reference sequence). The CDR3 sequence is 13 residues long. CDR3 sequence reads: CAWSFFSGNTIYF. The CDR3, as DNA: TGTGCCTGGAGTTTTTTCTCTGGAAACACCATATATTTT.

The rearrangement uses TRBV28 and TRBJ2-7; D is perhaps TRBD1 (6 bases). V was shortened by 4 bases and J by 5 bases, with 15 bases between the two germline ends. The germline CDR1 and CDR2 sequences are MDHEN and SYDVKM. The CDR3 is 14 amino acids. Written as DNA, the CDR3 is TGTGCCAGCAGTTCCAGGAACAGGGTGGACGAGCAGTACTTC. This translates into CASSSRNRVDEQYF.

The rearrangement joins TRBV27 to TRBJ2-7, with D perhaps given as TRBD1 or TRBD2 (6 bases each). V was clipped by 6 bases and J by 7 bases, with 22 bases between them. The CDR3 length is 15 residues. CDR1 and CDR2 (germline): MNHEY, SMNVEV (reference sequence). Here the CDR3 DNA reads TGTGCCAGCAGCCCGCCCGGGGGCTTTGGGACTGAGCAGTACTTC. It is translated as CASSPPGGFGTEQYF.

The V call is TRBV10-1, the J call TRBJ2-1; tentative D call: TRBD2 (5 bases). The V gene lost 10 bases and the J gene lost 3 bases, with 10 bases spanning the gap. This CDR3 comprises 12 residues. The germline V gene has CDR1 WNHNN and CDR2 SYGVQD (reference sequence). In nucleotides, the CDR3 is TGCGCCATCCCACGGGACTACAATGAGCAGTTCTTC. Translation gives CAIPRDYNEQFF.

V is TRBV24-1 and J is TRBJ1-6; 7 bases match TRBD1. The ends lost 7 bases at V and 5 bases at J; junction bases unmatched: 7. CDR3 length equals 15 residues. CDR1 and CDR2 (germline): KGHDR, SFDVKD. The CDR3 nucleotides read TGTGCCACCAGGAGGCCGACAGGGAATAATTCACCCCTCCACTTT. Protein: CATRRPTGNNSPLHF.

The chain employs TRBV18 and TRBJ1-4, with 8 bases identical to TRBD1. The CDR3 length is 14 residues. V dropped 4 bases and J dropped 8; count of bases not matched to a gene: 6. Germline V CDR1 and CDR2: KGHSH, LQKENI. Here the CDR3 DNA reads TGTGCCAGCTCACTGGACAGGGCCGCGGAAAAACTGTTTTTT. Protein product: CASSLDRAAEKLFF. Full variable domain (rest looked up from reference TRBV18 and TRBJ1-4): NAGVMQNPRHLVRRRGQEARLRCSPMKGHSHVYWYRQLPEEGLKFMVYLQKENIIDESGMPKERFSAEFPKEGPSILRIQQVVRGDSAAYFCASSLDRAAEKLFFGSGTQLSVL.

V usage is TRBV5-8 and J usage is TRBJ1-1; D is ambiguous. The germline V gene encodes CDR1 SGHTS and CDR2 YDEGEE. The CDR3 sequence is 13 residues long. The V end lost 4 bases, the J end lost 0 bases, and 7 bases lay between the germline ends. The CDR3 region is CASSRRVNTEAFF. The CDR3 region has the DNA TGTGCCAGCAGCCGAAGAGTGAACACTGAAGCTTTCTTT.

This chain links TRBV5-1 with TRBJ2-1, with TRBD2 identical over 8 bases. The germline gives CDR1 SGHRS, CDR2 YFSETQ. J gave up 8 bases and V 0 bases, and 10 bases lay outside the gene matches. The CDR3 sequence is 16 residues long. CDR3 protein: CASSLGLSGSSHEQFF. The DNA for the CDR3 is TGCGCCAGCAGCTTGGGTCTGAGCGGGAGTTCCCATGAGCAGTTCTTC.

V is TRBV13 and J is TRBJ1-2, with 7 bases that match TRBD1. V shed 3 bases and J 3 bases; nucleotides not matched to a gene: 4. Germline V gives CDR1 PRHDT, CDR2 FYEKMQ (reference sequence). This CDR3 region has 14 residues. The CDR3 bases are TGTGCCAGCAGCTTCGTCCAGGGGGACTATGGCTACACCTTC. Protein product: CASSFVQGDYGYTF.

This chain joins TRBV9 and TRBJ1-1; TRBD1 agrees at 9 bases. The CDR3 consists of 15 residues. After removal of 4 bases from V and 5 bases from J, the junction contained 9 bases not matched to a gene. Germline assignment: CDR1 SGDLS and CDR2 YYNGEE. As DNA, the CDR3 is TGTGCCAGCAGCTCTAGTGGACAGGGGAGGACTGAAGCTTTCTTT. It specifies CASSSSGQGRTEAFF.

This rearrangement joins TRBV7-8 to TRBJ1-5; D not certain. Trimming cost V 1 base and J 0 bases, with 13 bases left between them. Germline V gives CDR1 SGHVS, CDR2 FQNEAQ. The CDR3 loop spans 17 amino acids. The CDR3 DNA reads TGTGCCAGCAGCTTAGGACCAGGACCCTATAGCAATCAGCCCCAGCATTTT. Its protein is CASSLGPGPYSNQPQHF.

This sequence joins TRBV13 and TRBJ1-4, with D possibly being TRBD1 (6 bases). With 2 bases removed from V and 7 bases from J, the gap between germline ends came to 14 bases. CDR1 PRHDT and CDR2 FYEKMQ come from the germline V gene (reference sequence). The CDR3 extends over 15 amino acids. The DNA of the CDR3 is TGTGCCAGCAGCTTAAATGCACAGGGAGGTGAAAAACTGTTTTTT. Protein product: CASSLNAQGGEKLFF.

This clone appeared a few times. This chain links TRBV7-2 with TRBJ1-1; 7 nucleotides align to TRBD1. The CDR3 has 14 amino acids. Trimming removed 6 bases from V and 4 bases from J; junction bases left unmatched: 8. Germline CDR1 reads SGHTA; CDR2 reads FQGNSA. CDR3 in DNA: TGTGCCAGCAGTCCTACAGGGGTCCTCACTGAAGCTTTCTTT. Its translation is CASSPTGVLTEAFF.

The chain employs TRBV5-4 and TRBJ2-1; D is unclear. The CDR3 contains 13 residues. Germline values: CDR1 SGHNT, CDR2 YYREEE (reference sequence). V lost 4 bases and J lost 2, with 7 bases in between. CDR3 sequence (DNA): TGTGCCAGCAGCCCAGAAACCTACAATGAGCAGTTCTTC. This encodes CASSPETYNEQFF.

The chain employs TRBV28 and TRBJ2-3; 13 nucleotides agree with TRBD2. There are 15 residues in the CDR3. The germline CDR1 and CDR2 sequences are MDHEN and SYDVKM. J gave up 5 bases and V 4 bases, and 3 bases lay outside the gene matches. The CDR3 loop reads CASSSGTSGIDTQYF. The CDR3 nucleotides read TGTGCCAGCAGTTCGGGGACTAGCGGGATAGATACGCAGTATTTT.

The rearrangement uses TRBV24-1 and TRBJ2-7, with 8 bases aligning to TRBD2. This CDR3 region has 16 residues. V trimming: 5 bases; J trimming: 4 bases; junction bases outside the gene matches: 12. The germline CDR1 and CDR2 sequences are KGHDR and SFDVKD. The CDR3 loop is CATSAPPGTRAYEQYF. The CDR3 DNA follows: TGTGCCACCAGTGCCCCGCCCGGGACTAGGGCTTACGAGCAGTACTTC.

Comments on this clone: One junction end disagrees with the germline gene, perhaps due to a read error. The chain has TRBV20-1 and TRBJ1-2; D remains ambiguous. Germline loops: CDR1 DFQATT, CDR2 SNEGSKA (reference sequence). This CDR3 is 10 amino acids long. This chain's CDR3 is CSALTERLSF. The CDR3 region has the DNA TGCAGTGCTCTTACGGAACGGTTAAGCTTC.